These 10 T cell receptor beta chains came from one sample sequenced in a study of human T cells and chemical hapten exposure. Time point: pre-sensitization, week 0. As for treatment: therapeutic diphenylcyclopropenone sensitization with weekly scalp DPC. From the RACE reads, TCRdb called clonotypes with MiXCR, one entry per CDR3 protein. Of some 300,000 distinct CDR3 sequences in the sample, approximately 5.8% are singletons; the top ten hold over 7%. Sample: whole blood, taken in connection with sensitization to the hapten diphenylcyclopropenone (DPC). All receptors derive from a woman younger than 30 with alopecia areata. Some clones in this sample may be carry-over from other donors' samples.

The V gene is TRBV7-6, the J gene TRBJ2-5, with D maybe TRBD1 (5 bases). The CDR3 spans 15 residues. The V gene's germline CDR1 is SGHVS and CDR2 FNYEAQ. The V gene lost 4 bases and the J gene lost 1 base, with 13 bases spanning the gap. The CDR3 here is CASSSMGQLQETQYF. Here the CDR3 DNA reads TGTGCCAGCAGCTCAATGGGGCAACTCCAAGAGACCCAGTACTTC.

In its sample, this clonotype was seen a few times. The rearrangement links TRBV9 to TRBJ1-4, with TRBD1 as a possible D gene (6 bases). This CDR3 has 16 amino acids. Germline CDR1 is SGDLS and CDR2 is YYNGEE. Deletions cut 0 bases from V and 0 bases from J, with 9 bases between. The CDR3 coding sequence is TGTGCCAGCAGCGTAGGGGACATTGCAACTAATGAAAAACTGTTTTTT. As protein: CASSVGDIATNEKLFF. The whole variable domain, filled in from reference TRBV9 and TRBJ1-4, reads DSGVTQTPKHLITATGQRVTLRCSPRSGDLSVYWYQQSLDQGLQFLIQYYNGEERAKGNILERFSAQQFPDLHSELNLSSLELGDSALYFCASSVGDIATNEKLFFGSGTQLSVL.

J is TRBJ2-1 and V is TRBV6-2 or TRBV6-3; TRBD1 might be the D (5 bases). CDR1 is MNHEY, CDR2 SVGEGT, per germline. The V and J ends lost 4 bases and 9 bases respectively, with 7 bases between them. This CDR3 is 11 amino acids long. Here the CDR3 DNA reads TGTGCCAGCAGTTTGACAGTTGAGCAGTTCTTC. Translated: CASSLTVEQFF.

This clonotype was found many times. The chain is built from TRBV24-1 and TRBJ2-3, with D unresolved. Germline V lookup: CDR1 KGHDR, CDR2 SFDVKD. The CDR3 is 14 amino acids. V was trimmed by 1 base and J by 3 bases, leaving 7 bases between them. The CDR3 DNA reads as TGTGCCACCAGTGATTTCCCGATAACAGATACGCAGTATTTT. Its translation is CATSDFPITDTQYF.

The CDR3 DNA is TGTGCCAGCAGCCCAATCGGACTAGCGGGGACTTCGAGCGGCGGGGAGCTGTTTTTT. Residues: CASSPIGLAGTSSGGELFF. This sequence joins TRBV4-2 and TRBJ2-2; 12 bases align to TRBD2. CDR3 length equals 19 residues. V was clipped by 4 bases and J by 7 bases; unmatched bases: 16. The germline V gene has CDR1 LGHNA and CDR2 YNFKEQ.

The CDR3 sequence is CASSPGDLSTDTQYF. CDR3 DNA sequence: TGCGCCAGCAGCCCCGGGGACCTAAGCACAGATACGCAGTATTTT. The chain carries TRBV5-1 and TRBJ2-3, with D perhaps being TRBD1 or TRBD2 (5 bases each). Germline lookup yields CDR1 SGHRS and CDR2 YFSETQ. V was cut by 4 bases and J by 0 bases, with 12 bases left in between. The CDR3 covers 15 residues.

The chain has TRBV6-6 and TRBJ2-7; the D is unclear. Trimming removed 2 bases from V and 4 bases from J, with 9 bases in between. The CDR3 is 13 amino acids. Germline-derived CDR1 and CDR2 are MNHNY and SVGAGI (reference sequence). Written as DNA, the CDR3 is TGTGCCAGCAGTTACGAGAAGCCTTACGAGCAGTACTTC. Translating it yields CASSYEKPYEQYF.

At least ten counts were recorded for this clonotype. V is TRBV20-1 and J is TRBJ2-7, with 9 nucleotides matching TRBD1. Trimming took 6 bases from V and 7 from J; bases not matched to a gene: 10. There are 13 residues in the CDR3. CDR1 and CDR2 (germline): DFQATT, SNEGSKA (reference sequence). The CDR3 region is CSAPTGGTGEQYF. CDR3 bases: TGCAGTGCCCCGACAGGGGGAACGGGTGAGCAGTACTTC.

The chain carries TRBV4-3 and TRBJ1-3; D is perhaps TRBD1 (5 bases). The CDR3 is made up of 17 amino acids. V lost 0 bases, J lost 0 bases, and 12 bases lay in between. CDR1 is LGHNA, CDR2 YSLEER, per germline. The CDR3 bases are TGCGCCAGCAGCCAAGATTATGGGACCCTCTCTGGAAACACCATATATTTT. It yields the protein CASSQDYGTLSGNTIYF.

The CDR3 DNA follows: TGCAGTGCTGACGACTTCAATGAGCAGTTCTTC. This translates into CSADDFNEQFF. The V call is TRBV20-1, the J call TRBJ2-1, with D uncertain. The CDR3 spans 11 residues. Trimming stripped 5 bases from V and 6 bases from J, with 8 bases between. CDR1 is DFQATT, CDR2 SNEGSKA, per germline (reference sequence).